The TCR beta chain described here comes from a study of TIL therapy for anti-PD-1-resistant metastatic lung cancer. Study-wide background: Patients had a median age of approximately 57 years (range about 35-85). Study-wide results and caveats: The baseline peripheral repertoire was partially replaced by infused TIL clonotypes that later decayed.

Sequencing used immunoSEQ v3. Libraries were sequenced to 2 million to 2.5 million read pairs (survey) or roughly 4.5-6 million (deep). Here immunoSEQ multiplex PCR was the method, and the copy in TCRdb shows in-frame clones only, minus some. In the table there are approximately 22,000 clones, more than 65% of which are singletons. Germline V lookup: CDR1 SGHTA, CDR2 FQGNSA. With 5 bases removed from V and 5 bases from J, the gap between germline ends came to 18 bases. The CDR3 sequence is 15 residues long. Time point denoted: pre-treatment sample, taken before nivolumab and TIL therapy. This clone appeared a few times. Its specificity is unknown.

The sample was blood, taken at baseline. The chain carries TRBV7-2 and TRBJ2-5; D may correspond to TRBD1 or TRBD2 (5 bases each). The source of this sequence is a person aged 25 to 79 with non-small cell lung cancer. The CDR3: CASSRSGTFMETQYF. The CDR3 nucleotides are TGTGCCAGCAGCAGATCCGGGACCTTTATGGAGACCCAGTACTTC. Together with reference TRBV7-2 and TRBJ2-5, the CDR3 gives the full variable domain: GAGVSQSPSNKVTEKGKDVELRCDPISGHTALYWYRQSLGQGLEFLIYFQGNSAPDKSGLPSDRFSAERTGGSVSTLTIQRTQQEDSAVYLCASSRSGTFMETQYFGPGTRLLVL.